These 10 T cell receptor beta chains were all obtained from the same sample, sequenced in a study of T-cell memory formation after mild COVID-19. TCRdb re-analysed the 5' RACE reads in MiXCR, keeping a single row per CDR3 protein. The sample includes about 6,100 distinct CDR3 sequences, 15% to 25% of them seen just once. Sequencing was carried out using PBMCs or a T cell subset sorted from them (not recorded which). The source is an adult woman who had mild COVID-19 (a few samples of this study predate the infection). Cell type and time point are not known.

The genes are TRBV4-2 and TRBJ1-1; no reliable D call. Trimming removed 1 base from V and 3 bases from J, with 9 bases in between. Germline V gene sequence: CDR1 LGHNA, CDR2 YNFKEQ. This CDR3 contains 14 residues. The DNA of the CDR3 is TGTGCCAGCAGCCAAGCCGGACGGTACACTGAAGCTTTCTTT. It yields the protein CASSQAGRYTEAFF.

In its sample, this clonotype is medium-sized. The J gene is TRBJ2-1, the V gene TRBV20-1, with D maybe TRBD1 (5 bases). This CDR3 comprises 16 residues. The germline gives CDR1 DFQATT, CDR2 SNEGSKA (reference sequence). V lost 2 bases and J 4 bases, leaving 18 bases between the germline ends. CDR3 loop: CSARSPLETDYNEQFF. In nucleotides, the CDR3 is TGCAGTGCTAGAAGCCCATTAGAGACAGATTACAATGAGCAGTTCTTC.

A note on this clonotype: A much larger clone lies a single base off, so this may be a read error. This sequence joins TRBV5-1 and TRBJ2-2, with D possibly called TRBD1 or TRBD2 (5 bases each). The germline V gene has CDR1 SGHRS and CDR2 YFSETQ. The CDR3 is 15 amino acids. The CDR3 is CASSFAGTNTGEPFF. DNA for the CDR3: TGCGCCAGCAGCTTCGCAGGGACGAACACCGGGGAGCCGTTTTTT.

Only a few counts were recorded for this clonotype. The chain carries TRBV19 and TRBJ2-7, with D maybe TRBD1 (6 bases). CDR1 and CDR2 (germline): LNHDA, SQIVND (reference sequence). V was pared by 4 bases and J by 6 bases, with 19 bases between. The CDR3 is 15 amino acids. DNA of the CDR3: TGTGCCAGTAGTAGAAAACAGGGATGGAGTTCCGAGCAGTACTTC. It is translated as CASSRKQGWSSEQYF. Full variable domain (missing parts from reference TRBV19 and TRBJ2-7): DGGITQSPKYLFRKEGQNVTLSCEQNLNHDAMYWYRQDPGQGLRLIYYSQIVNDFQKGDIAEGYSVSREKKESFPLTVTSAQKNPTAFYLCASSRKQGWSSEQYFGPGTRLTVT.

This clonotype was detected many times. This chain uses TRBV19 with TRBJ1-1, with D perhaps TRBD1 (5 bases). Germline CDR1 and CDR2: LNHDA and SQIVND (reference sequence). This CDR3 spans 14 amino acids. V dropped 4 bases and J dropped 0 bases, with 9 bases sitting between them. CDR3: CASSRGLLNTEAFF. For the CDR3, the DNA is TGTGCCAGTAGTAGGGGACTTTTGAACACTGAAGCTTTCTTT. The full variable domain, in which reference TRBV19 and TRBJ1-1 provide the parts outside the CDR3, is DGGITQSPKYLFRKEGQNVTLSCEQNLNHDAMYWYRQDPGQGLRLIYYSQIVNDFQKGDIAEGYSVSREKKESFPLTVTSAQKNPTAFYLCASSRGLLNTEAFFGQGTRLTVV.

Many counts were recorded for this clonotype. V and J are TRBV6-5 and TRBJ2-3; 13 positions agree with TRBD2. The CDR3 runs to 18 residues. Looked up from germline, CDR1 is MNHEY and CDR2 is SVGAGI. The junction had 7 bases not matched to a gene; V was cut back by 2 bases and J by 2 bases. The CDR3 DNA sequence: TGTGCCAGCAGTTACAAACCGGGACTAGCGGGATTCACAGATACGCAGTATTTT. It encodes CASSYKPGLAGFTDTQYF.

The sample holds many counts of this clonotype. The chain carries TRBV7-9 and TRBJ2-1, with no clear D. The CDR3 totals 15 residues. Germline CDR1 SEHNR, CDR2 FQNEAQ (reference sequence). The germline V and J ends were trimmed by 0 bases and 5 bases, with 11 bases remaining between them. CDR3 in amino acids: CASSLAFGGDNEQFF. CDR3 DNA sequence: TGTGCCAGCAGCTTAGCTTTCGGCGGCGACAATGAGCAGTTCTTC.

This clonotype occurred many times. In DNA form, the CDR3 reads TGTGCCAGCAGTGGAAGCCCCTATGGCTACACCTTC. Its protein product is CASSGSPYGYTF. The rearrangement links TRBV27 to TRBJ1-2; no reliable D call. The CDR3 totals 12 residues. Germline V lookup: CDR1 MNHEY, CDR2 SMNVEV (reference sequence). The V and J ends lost 5 bases and 4 bases respectively, with 8 bases between them.

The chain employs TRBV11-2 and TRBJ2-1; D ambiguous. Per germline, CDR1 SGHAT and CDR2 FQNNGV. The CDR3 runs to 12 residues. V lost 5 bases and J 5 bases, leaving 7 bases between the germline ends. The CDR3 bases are TGTGCCAGCAGCCCTGACGACAATGAGCAGTTCTTC. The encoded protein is CASSPDDNEQFF. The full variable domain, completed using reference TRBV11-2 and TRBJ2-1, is EAGVAQSPRYKIIEKRQSVAFWCNPISGHATLYWYQQILGQGPKLLIQFQNNGVVDDSQLPKDRFSAERLKGVDSTLKIQPAKLEDSAVYLCASSPDDNEQFFGPGTRLTVL.

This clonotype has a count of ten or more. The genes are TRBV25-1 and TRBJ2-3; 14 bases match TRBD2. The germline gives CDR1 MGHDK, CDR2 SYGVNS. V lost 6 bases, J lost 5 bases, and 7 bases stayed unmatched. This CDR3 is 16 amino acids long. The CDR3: CASSPGLAGELDTQYF. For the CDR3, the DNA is TGTGCCAGCAGCCCGGGACTAGCGGGGGAATTAGATACGCAGTATTTT.